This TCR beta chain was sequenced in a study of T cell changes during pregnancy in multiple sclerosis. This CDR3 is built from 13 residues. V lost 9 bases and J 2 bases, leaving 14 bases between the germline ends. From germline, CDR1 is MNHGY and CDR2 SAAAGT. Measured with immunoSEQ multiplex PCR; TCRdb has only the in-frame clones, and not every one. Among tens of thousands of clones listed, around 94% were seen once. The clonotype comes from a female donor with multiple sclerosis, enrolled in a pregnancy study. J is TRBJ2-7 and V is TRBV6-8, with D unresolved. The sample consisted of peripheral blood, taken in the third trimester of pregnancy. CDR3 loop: CARHGAKAYEQYF. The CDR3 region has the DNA TGTGCCAGACACGGAGCGAAGGCCTACGAGCAGTACTTC.